Each of the 10 T cell receptor beta chains below was sequenced from the same sample in a study of T cells in localized non-small cell lung cancer. The protocol was immunoSEQ multiplex PCR, while the TCRdb copy is restricted to in-frame clones and leaves out a portion. The data show some 20,000 clones, with 91% seen just once and 2.5% to 3% held by the top ten. The sequences come from peripheral blood, collected before any cancer treatment. The receptor set was obtained from a woman aged 35 to 70 with stage I lung adenocarcinoma.

The chain joins TRBV4-1 to TRBJ1-5; D remains unclear. The CDR3 extends over 15 amino acids. V was cut by 0 bases and J by 2 bases, with 8 bases left in between. The germline gives CDR1 MGHRA, CDR2 YSYEKL. The CDR3 DNA follows: TGCGCCAGCAGCCAAGACCCTGGGGGCAATCAGCCCCAGCATTTT. It encodes CASSQDPGGNQPQHF.

The chain links TRBV20-1 to TRBJ2-7; D not resolved. This CDR3 contains 11 residues. V was shortened by 3 bases and J by 6 bases, with 9 bases between the two germline ends. In germline, CDR1 is DFQATT, CDR2 SNEGSKA (reference sequence). CDR3 protein: CSARHNGEQYF. CDR3 in DNA: TGCAGTGCTAGGCACAACGGCGAGCAGTACTTC.

The V call is TRBV18, the J call TRBJ1-3; perhaps TRBD1 as D (6 bases). Germline CDR1 KGHSH, CDR2 LQKENI. CDR3 length: 16 amino acids. Trimming took off 3 bases at V and 0 bases at J, with 12 bases between the two ends. CDR3 amino acids: CASSPGQPSSGNTIYF. CDR3 in DNA: TGTGCCAGCTCACCCGGACAGCCGAGCTCTGGAAACACCATATATTTT.

The chain links TRBV20-1 to TRBJ2-1, with TRBD1 matching 8 bases. The J segment lost 13 bases and the V segment lost 0 bases, leaving 2 bases of the junction unmatched. Germline V gene lookup returns CDR1 DFQATT and CDR2 SNEGSKA (reference sequence). The CDR3 has 11 amino acids. CDR3 protein: CSARDGQGQFF. Here the CDR3 DNA reads TGCAGTGCTAGAGACGGACAGGGACAGTTCTTC.

This chain connects TRBV28 to TRBJ1-1, with D possibly matching TRBD1 (5 bases). This CDR3 region has 13 residues. Germline V lookup: CDR1 MDHEN, CDR2 SYDVKM. V was shortened by 5 bases and J by 7 bases, with 14 bases between the two germline ends. The CDR3 loop is CASSPPRDGEAFF. The CDR3 DNA reads TGTGCCAGCAGTCCACCACGGGACGGTGAAGCTTTCTTT.

As for this clone: One end of the junction fails to match germline, which may point to a read error. The genes are TRBV7-7 and TRBJ1-3, with 10 positions matching TRBD1. The CDR3 spans 15 residues. The germline V gene encodes CDR1 SSHAT and CDR2 FNYEAQ (reference sequence). CDR3 sequence (DNA): TGTGCTAGCAGCTCGGGACAGGGGAATGGAAACACCATATATTTT. Its protein product is CASSSGQGNGNTIYF.

The chain employs TRBV4-2 and TRBJ1-4; 8 bases fit TRBD1. The CDR3 loop spans 16 amino acids. Germline V lookup: CDR1 LGHNA, CDR2 YNFKEQ. V lost 1 base to trimming and J lost 4 bases; unmatched junction nucleotides: 5. In DNA, the CDR3 is TGTGCCAGCAGCCAAGGACAGGGGCAGGGTAATGAAAAACTGTTTTTT. Protein product: CASSQGQGQGNEKLFF.

This chain links TRBV27 with TRBJ2-3; 10 bases agree with TRBD2. Losses at the gene ends were 6 bases for V and 0 bases for J; bases not matched to a gene: 9. The CDR3 has 17 residues. Germline CDR1 is MNHEY and CDR2 is SMNVEV (reference sequence). This CDR3 is CASSPRALAGSTDTQYF. The CDR3 DNA sequence: TGTGCCAGCAGCCCGCGGGCACTAGCGGGGAGCACAGATACGCAGTATTTT.

The chain uses TRBV18 and TRBJ2-7; weak D call: TRBD1 (5 bases). This CDR3 region has 14 residues. V was pared by 6 bases and J by 2 bases, with 14 bases between. Germline V gives CDR1 KGHSH, CDR2 LQKENI. As DNA, the CDR3 is TGTGCCAGCTCGGGAACAGGCGAAGCCTACGAGCAGTACTTC. This encodes CASSGTGEAYEQYF.

V gene TRBV19 combines with J gene TRBJ1-2; tentatively, D is TRBD1 (5 bases). Germline assignment: CDR1 LNHDA and CDR2 SQIVND (reference sequence). This CDR3 contains 13 residues. V gave up 5 bases and J gave up 8 bases, with 15 bases separating them. The CDR3: CASSGEEWGGYTF. The CDR3 coding sequence is TGTGCCAGTAGTGGGGAGGAATGGGGCGGCTACACCTTC.